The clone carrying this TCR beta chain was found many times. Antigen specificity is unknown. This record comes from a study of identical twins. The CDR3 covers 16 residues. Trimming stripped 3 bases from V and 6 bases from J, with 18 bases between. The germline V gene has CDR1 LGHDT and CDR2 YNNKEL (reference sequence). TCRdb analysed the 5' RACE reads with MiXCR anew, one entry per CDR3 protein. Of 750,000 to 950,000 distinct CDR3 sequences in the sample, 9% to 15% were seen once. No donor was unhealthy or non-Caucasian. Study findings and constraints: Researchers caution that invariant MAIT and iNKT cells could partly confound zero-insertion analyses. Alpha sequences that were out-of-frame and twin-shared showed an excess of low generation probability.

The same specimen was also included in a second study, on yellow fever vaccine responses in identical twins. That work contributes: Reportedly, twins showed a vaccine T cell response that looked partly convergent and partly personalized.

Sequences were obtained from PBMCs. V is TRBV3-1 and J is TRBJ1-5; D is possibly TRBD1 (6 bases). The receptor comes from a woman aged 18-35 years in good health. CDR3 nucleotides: TGTGCCAGCAGCCACACAGGGCCCCTAGAAGGTCAGCCCCAGCATTTT. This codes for CASSHTGPLEGQPQHF.